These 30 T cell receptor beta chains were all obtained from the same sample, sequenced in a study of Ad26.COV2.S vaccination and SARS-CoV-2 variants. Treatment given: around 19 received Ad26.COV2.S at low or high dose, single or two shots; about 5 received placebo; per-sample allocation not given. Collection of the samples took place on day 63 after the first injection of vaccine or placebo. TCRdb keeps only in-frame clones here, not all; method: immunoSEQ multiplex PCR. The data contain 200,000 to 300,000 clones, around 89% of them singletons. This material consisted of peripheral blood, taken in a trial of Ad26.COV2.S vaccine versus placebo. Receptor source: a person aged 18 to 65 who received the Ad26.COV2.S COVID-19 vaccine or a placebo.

The CDR3, as DNA: TGTGCCAGCAGTCGCCTCGCGAATGAGCAGTTCTTC. Protein: CASSRLANEQFF. The chain employs TRBV27 and TRBJ2-1; D is unresolved. The CDR3 is made up of 12 amino acids. Germline CDR1 MNHEY, CDR2 SMNVEV (reference sequence). Trimming cost V 5 bases and J 7 bases, with 9 bases left between them.

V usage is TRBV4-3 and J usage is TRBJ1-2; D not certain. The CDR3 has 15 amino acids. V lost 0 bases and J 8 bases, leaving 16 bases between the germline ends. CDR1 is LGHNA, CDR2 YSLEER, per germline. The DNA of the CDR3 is TGCGCCAGCAGCCAAGATCGTGACCCGGCTAGAGGCTACACCTTC. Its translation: CASSQDRDPARGYTF.

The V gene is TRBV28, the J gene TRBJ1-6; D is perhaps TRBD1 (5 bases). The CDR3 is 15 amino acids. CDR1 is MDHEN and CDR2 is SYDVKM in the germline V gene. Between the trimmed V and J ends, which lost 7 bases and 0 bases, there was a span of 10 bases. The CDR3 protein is CASNPDSSYNSPLHF. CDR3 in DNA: TGTGCCAGCAACCCCGACAGCTCCTATAATTCACCCCTCCACTTT.

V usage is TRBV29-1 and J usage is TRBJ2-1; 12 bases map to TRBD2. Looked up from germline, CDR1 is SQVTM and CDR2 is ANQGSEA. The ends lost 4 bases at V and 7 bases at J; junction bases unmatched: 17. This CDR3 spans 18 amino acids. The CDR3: CSVGDPSGRAGRANEQFF. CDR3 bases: TGCAGCGTTGGAGATCCTAGCGGGAGGGCCGGGCGCGCGAATGAGCAGTTCTTC.

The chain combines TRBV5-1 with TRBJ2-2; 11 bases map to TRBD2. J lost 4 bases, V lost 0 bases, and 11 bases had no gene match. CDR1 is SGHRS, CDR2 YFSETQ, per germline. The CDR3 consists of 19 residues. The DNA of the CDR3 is TGCGCCAGCAGCTTGGAGCTAGCGGGAGGCCCCCAGGGCACCGGGGAGCTGTTTTTT. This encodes CASSLELAGGPQGTGELFF.

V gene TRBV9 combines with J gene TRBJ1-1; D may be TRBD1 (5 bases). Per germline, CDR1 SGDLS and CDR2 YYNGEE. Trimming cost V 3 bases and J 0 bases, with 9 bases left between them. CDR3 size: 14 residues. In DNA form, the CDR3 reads TGTGCCAGCAGCGATGGACACTTGAACACTGAAGCTTTCTTT. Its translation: CASSDGHLNTEAFF.

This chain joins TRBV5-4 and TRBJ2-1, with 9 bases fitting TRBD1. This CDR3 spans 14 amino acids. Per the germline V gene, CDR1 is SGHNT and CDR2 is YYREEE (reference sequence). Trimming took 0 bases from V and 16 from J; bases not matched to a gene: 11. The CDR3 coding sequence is TGTGCCAGCAGCTTGGCAGTAGGGGACAGGGTTCCATTCTTC. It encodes CASSLAVGDRVPFF. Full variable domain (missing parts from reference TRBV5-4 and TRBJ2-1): ETGVTQSPTHLIKTRGQQVTLRCSSQSGHNTVSWYQQALGQGPQFIFQYYREEENGRGNFPPRFSGLQFPNYSSELNVNALELDDSALYLCASSLAVGDRVPFFGPGTRLTVL.

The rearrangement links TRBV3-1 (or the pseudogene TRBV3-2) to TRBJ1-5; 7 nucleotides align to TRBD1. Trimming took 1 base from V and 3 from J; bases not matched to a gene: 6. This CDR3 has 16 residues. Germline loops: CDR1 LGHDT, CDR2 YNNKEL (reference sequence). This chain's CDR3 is CASSQGPDRTNQPQHF. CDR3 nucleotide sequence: TGTGCCAGCAGCCAAGGCCCGGACAGGACCAATCAGCCCCAGCATTTT.

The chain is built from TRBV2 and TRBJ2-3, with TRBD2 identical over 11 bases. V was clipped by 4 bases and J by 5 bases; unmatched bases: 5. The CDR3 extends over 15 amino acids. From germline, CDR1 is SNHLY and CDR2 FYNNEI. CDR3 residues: CASSADSGGGDTQYF. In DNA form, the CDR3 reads TGTGCCAGCAGTGCTGATAGCGGGGGGGGAGATACGCAGTATTTT.

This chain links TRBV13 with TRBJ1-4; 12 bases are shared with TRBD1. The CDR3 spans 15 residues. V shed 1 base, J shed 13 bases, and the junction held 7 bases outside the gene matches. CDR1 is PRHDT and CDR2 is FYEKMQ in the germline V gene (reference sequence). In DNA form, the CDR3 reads TGTGCCAGCAGCTTAGAGGGACAGGGGGCGCAAGGACTGTTTTTT. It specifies CASSLEGQGAQGLFF.

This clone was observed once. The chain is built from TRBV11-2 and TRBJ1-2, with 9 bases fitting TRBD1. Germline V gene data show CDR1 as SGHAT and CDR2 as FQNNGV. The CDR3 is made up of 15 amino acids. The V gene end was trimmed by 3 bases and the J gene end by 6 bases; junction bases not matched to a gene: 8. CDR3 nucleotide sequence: TGTGCCAGCAGCTTCCTACCCACAGGGGGCGATGGCTACACCTTC. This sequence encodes CASSFLPTGGDGYTF.

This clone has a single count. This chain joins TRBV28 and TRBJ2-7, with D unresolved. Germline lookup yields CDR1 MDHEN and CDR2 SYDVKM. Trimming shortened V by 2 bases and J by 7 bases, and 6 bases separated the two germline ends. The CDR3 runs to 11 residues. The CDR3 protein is CASSLGPEQYF. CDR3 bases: TGTGCCAGCAGTTTAGGGCCTGAGCAGTACTTC.

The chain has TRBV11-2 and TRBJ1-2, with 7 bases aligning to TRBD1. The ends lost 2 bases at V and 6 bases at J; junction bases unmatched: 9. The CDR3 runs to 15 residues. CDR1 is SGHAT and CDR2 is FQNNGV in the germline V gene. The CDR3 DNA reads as TGTGCCAGCAGCTTATTCCTCCAGGGGGGGCATGGCTACACCTTC. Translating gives CASSLFLQGGHGYTF.

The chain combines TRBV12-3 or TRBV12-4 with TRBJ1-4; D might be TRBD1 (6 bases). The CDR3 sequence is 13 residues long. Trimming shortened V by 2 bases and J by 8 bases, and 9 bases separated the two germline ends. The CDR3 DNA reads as TGTGCCAGCAGTTTAACAGGGCGGGAAAAACTGTTTTTT. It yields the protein CASSLTGREKLFF.

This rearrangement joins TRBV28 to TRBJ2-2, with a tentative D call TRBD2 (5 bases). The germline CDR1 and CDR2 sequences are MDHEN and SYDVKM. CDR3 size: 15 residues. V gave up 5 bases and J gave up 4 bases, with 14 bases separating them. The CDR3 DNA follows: TGTGCCAGCAGTAGGCAACTAGGAGGCACCGGGGAGCTGTTTTTT. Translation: CASSRQLGGTGELFF.

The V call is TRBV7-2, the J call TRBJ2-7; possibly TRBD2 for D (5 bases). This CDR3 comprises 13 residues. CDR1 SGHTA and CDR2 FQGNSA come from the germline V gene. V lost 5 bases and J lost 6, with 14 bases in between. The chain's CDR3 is CASSLQPAVEQYF. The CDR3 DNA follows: TGTGCCAGCAGCCTACAGCCAGCGGTCGAGCAGTACTTC. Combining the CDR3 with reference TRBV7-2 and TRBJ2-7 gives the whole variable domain GAGVSQSPSNKVTEKGKDVELRCDPISGHTALYWYRQSLGQGLEFLIYFQGNSAPDKSGLPSDRFSAERTGGSVSTLTIQRTQQEDSAVYLCASSLQPAVEQYFGPGTRLTVT.

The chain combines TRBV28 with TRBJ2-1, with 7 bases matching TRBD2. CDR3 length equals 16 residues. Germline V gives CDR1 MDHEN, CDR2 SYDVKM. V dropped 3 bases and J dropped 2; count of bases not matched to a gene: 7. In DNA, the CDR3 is TGTGCCAGCAGTTTGACAAGCGGGATAACCTACAATGAGCAGTTCTTC. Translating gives CASSLTSGITYNEQFF. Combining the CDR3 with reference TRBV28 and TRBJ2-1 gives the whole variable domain DVKVTQSSRYLVKRTGEKVFLECVQDMDHENMFWYRQDPGLGLRLIYFSYDVKMKEKGDIPEGYSVSREKKERFSLILESASTNQTSMYLCASSLTSGITYNEQFFGPGTRLTVL.

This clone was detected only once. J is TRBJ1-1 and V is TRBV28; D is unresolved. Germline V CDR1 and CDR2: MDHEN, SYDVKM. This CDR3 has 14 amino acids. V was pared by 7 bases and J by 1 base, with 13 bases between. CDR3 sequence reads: CASNVGGRNTEAFF. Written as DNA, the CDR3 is TGTGCCAGCAACGTCGGAGGGAGGAACACTGAAGCTTTCTTT.

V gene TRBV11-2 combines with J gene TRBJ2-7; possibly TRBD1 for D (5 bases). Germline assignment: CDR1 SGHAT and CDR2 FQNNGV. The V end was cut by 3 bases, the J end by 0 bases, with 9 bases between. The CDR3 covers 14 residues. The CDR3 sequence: CASSLQGTSYEQYF. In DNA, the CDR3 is TGTGCCAGCAGCTTGCAGGGTACCTCCTACGAGCAGTACTTC.

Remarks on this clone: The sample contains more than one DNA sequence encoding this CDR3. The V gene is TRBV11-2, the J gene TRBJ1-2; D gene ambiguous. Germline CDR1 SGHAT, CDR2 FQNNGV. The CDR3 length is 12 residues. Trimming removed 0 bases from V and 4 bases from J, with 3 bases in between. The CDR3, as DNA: TGTGCCAGCAGCTTAGAAGGCTATGGCTACACCTTC. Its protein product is CASSLEGYGYTF.

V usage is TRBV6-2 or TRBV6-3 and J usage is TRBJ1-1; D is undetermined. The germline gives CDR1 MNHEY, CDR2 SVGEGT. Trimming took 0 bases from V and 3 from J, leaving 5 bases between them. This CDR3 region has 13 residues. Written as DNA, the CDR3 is TGTGCCAGCAGTTACTCTCGGGACACTGAAGCTTTCTTT. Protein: CASSYSRDTEAFF.

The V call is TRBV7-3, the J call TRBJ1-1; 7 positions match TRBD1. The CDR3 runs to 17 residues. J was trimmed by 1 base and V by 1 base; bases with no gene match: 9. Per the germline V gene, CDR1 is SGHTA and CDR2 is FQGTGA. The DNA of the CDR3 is TGTGCCAGCAGCTTAAGCCCAGGGGGGCCCAGGAACACTGAAGCTTTCTTT. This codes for CASSLSPGGPRNTEAFF.

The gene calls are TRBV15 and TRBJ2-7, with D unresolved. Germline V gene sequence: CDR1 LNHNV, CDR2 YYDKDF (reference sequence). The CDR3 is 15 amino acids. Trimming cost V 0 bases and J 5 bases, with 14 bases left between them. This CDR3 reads CATSRDLSRVNEQYF. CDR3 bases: TGTGCCACCAGCAGAGATCTGAGTAGGGTAAACGAGCAGTACTTC.

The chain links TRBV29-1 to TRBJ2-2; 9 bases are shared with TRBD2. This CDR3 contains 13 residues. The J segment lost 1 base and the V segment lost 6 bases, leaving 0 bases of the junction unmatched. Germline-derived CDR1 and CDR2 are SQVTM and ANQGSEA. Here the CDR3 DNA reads TGCAGCGTGCGGGAGGGGAACACCGGGGAGCTGTTTTTT. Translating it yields CSVREGNTGELFF.

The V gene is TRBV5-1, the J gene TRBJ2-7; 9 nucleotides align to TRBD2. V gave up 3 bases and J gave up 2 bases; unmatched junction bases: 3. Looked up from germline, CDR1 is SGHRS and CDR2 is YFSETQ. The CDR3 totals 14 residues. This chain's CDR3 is CASSYSGSTYEQYF. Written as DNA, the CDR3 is TGCGCCAGCAGCTATAGCGGGAGTACCTACGAGCAGTACTTC.

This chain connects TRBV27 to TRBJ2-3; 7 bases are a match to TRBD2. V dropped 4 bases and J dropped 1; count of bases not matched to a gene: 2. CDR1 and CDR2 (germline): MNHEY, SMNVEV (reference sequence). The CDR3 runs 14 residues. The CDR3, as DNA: TGTGCCAGCAGTTACACTAGCGGCACAGATACGCAGTATTTT. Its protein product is CASSYTSGTDTQYF.

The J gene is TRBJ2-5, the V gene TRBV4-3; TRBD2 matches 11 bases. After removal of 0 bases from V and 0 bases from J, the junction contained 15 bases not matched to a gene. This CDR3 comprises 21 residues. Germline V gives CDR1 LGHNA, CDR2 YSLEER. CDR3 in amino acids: CASSQDFLAGGSLGYQETQYF. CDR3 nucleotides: TGCGCCAGCAGCCAAGACTTCCTAGCGGGGGGTAGTCTTGGGTACCAAGAGACCCAGTACTTC.

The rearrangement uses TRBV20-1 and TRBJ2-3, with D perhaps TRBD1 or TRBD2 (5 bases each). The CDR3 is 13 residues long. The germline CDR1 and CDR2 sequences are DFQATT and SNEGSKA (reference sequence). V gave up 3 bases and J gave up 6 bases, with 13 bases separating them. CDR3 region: CSASDGTHDTQYF. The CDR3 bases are TGCAGTGCTAGTGACGGGACCCACGATACGCAGTATTTT.

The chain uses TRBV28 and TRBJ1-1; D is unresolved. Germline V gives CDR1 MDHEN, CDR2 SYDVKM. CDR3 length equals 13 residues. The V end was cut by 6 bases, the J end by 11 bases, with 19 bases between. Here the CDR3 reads CASSLSTPLRAFF. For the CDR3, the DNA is TGTGCCAGCAGCTTGTCTACCCCCCTCAGGGCTTTCTTT.

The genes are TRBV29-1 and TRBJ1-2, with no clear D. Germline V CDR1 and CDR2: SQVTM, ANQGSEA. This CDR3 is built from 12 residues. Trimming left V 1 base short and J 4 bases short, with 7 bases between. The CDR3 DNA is TGCAGCGTTGAAGCCGGGAGCTATGGCTACACCTTC. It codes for CSVEAGSYGYTF. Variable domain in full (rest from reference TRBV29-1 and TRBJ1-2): SAVISQKPSRDICQRGTSLTIQCQVDSQVTMMFWYRQQPGQSLTLIATANQGSEATYESGFVIDKFPISRPNLTFSTLTVSNMSPEDSSIYLCSVEAGSYGYTFGSGTRLTVV.